This TCR beta chain originates from a study of blood T cell repertoires in COVID-19. As handled by the study authors: Reference gene primer amplification yielded estimated nucleated cell counts. The table came from immunoSEQ multiplex PCR; TCRdb's copy has only in-frame clones and leaves some out. That table is the source of V, J and clone size, and D and trimming were worked out from the DNA. The sample lists about 120,000 clones; roughly nine tenths were seen once. Germline CDR1 and CDR2: MGHRA and YSYEKL. V shed 5 bases, J shed 6 bases, and the junction held 10 bases outside the gene matches. The CDR3 contains 15 residues.

Material: peripheral blood. The receptor's source is a human donor with active COVID-19. The donor label of this sample is uncertain. The chain is built from TRBV4-1 and TRBJ2-3, with 8 positions matching TRBD2. The CDR3 protein is CASSASGGAQDTQYF. In DNA, the CDR3 is TGCGCCAGCAGCGCCTCCGGGGGGGCCCAGGATACGCAGTATTTT.